These 26 T cell receptor beta chains share one sample of origin, sequenced in a study of shared clonotypes between healthy human individuals. The table came from immunoSEQ multiplex PCR; TCRdb's copy has only in-frame clones and leaves some out. Of about 990,000 clones in the sample, roughly 74% were seen once. The sample comprised memory CD4+ T cells from PBMCs. As to subset: CD45RA-negative fraction. These receptors were collected from a man younger than 35 in good health. Some clones in this sample may be carry-over from other donors' samples.

The chain links TRBV2 to TRBJ2-7; tentatively, D is TRBD1 or TRBD2 (6 bases each). The germline CDR1 and CDR2 sequences are SNHLY and FYNNEI. The CDR3 totals 14 residues. Trimming removed 6 bases from V and 1 base from J, with 13 bases in between. In DNA, the CDR3 is TGTGCCAGCAGCCGGGGGCAGATATCCTACGAGCAGTACTTC. This encodes CASSRGQISYEQYF.

With respect to this clone: A single base separates this from a much larger clone, so it may be a read error. The chain combines TRBV25-1 with TRBJ1-4; no clear D gene. Germline V gene data show CDR1 as MGHDK and CDR2 as SYGVNS. The CDR3 loop spans 11 amino acids. CDR3 sequence (DNA): TGTGCCAACAGTGTTAATGAAAAACTGTTTTTT. Amino acid sequence: CANSVNEKLFF.

This clone was seen a single time. A read error may produce the germline difference seen at one junction end. J is TRBJ2-5 and V is TRBV6-1, with D uncertain. From germline, CDR1 is MNHNS and CDR2 SASEGT. This CDR3 contains 11 residues. CDR3 DNA: TGTCCCAGCCAAGGGAAAGAGACCCAGTACTTC. Residues: CPSQGKETQYF.

This chain connects TRBV11-2 to TRBJ2-7; 7 nucleotides agree with TRBD1. CDR1 is SGHAT, CDR2 FQNNGV, per germline. Trimming at V came to 5 bases and at J to 2 bases, leaving 6 bases not matched to a gene. CDR3 length: 14 residues. The CDR3 protein is CASSLSDRTYEQYF. The CDR3 nucleotides are TGTGCCAGCAGCCTCTCGGACAGGACCTACGAGCAGTACTTC.

The V and J genes are TRBV7-9 and TRBJ1-5; TRBD1 might be the D (6 bases). The ends were cut back, 4 bases at V and 9 bases at J, with 16 bases in the middle. This CDR3 has 14 amino acids. The germline CDR1 and CDR2 sequences are SEHNR and FQNEAQ (reference sequence). Written as DNA, the CDR3 is TGTGCCAGCAGCTCCTTGGACAGTATAGGGCCCCAGCATTTT. It codes for CASSSLDSIGPQHF.

The chain is built from TRBV10-2 and TRBJ1-2; a possible D gene is TRBD1 (6 bases). Germline V gene lookup returns CDR1 WSHSY and CDR2 SAAADI. V lost 2 bases to trimming and J lost 1 base, with 14 bases between them. The CDR3 has 16 amino acids. CDR3: CASSERAGEGNYGYTF. CDR3 DNA: TGCGCCAGCAGTGAGCGGGCAGGGGAGGGTAACTATGGCTACACCTTC.

The chain employs TRBV9 and TRBJ2-1; 8 positions agree with TRBD1. V shed 3 bases, J shed 9 bases, and the junction held 11 bases outside the gene matches. Germline assignment: CDR1 SGDLS and CDR2 YYNGEE. The CDR3 has 15 amino acids. CDR3 coding DNA: TGTGCCAGCAGCGGCGATCCAACAGGGGGGCGTGAGCAGTTCTTC. Translated, it gives CASSGDPTGGREQFF.

V usage is TRBV25-1 and J usage is TRBJ1-1; no clear D. This CDR3 comprises 17 residues. Germline loops: CDR1 MGHDK, CDR2 SYGVNS. Trimming removed 4 bases at V and 0 bases at J, with 18 bases between. The CDR3 DNA reads TGTGCCAGCAGTGCGCGATTCACTCCAACCTTGAACACTGAAGCTTTCTTT. It specifies CASSARFTPTLNTEAFF.

This clone was observed a handful of times. The rearrangement links TRBV19 to TRBJ1-4, with TRBD1 matching over 11 bases. The CDR3 has 16 amino acids. V was clipped by 3 bases and J by 6 bases; unmatched bases: 6. In germline, CDR1 is LNHDA, CDR2 SQIVND (reference sequence). The CDR3 bases are TGTGCCAGTAGTATCCTTCGGGGACAGGGGGATGAAAAACTGTTTTTT. The encoded protein is CASSILRGQGDEKLFF.

The V gene is TRBV5-1, the J gene TRBJ2-2, with D possibly matching TRBD2 (5 bases). The V gene lost 1 base and the J gene lost 4 bases, with 14 bases spanning the gap. From germline, CDR1 is SGHRS and CDR2 YFSETQ. This CDR3 comprises 16 residues. The CDR3 sequence: CASSLSRQEGTGELFF. CDR3 DNA: TGCGCCAGCAGCTTGAGTAGGCAAGAGGGCACCGGGGAGCTGTTTTTT. The variable domain in full, completed from reference TRBV5-1 and TRBJ2-2, reads KAGVTQTPRYLIKTRGQQVTLSCSPISGHRSVSWYQQTPGQGLQFLFEYFSETQRNKGNFPGRFSGRQFSNSRSEMNVSTLELGDSALYLCASSLSRQEGTGELFFGEGSRLTVL.

The chain couples TRBV11-3 to TRBJ2-1; a possible D gene is TRBD2 (6 bases). The V and J ends lost 5 bases and 10 bases respectively, with 12 bases between them. The CDR3 sequence is 12 residues long. Looked up from germline, CDR1 is SGHNT and CDR2 is YENEEA. CDR3 DNA: TGTGCCAGCAGCCAAGGGAGGACAGAGCAGTTCTTC. This translates into CASSQGRTEQFF.

This clone was observed a handful of times. The chain couples TRBV6-6 to TRBJ1-3, with a weak D call TRBD1 (5 bases). Trimming shortened V by 6 bases and J by 0 bases, and 9 bases separated the two germline ends. This CDR3 has 14 residues. Germline loops: CDR1 MNHNY, CDR2 SVGAGI (reference sequence). Written as DNA, the CDR3 is TGTGCCAGCAGCAATAGGGGCTCTGGAAACACCATATATTTT. This sequence encodes CASSNRGSGNTIYF.

The V and J genes are TRBV7-2 and TRBJ2-2; D perhaps matches TRBD2 (5 bases). The CDR3 spans 15 residues. Germline V gives CDR1 SGHTA, CDR2 FQGNSA. Trimming left V 0 bases short and J 5 bases short, with 10 bases between. CDR3 DNA: TGTGCCAGCAGCTTAGCCGGGATCTCGACCGGGGAGCTGTTTTTT. It translates to CASSLAGISTGELFF.

The V gene is TRBV2, the J gene TRBJ2-3, with 10 bases matching TRBD2. V shed 8 bases, J shed 0 bases, and the junction held 5 bases outside the gene matches. Germline values: CDR1 SNHLY, CDR2 FYNNEI. The CDR3 has 15 amino acids. The CDR3 here is CASVRTSGSTDTQYF. Here the CDR3 DNA reads TGTGCCAGCGTGAGGACTAGCGGCAGCACAGATACGCAGTATTTT.

The gene calls are TRBV5-1 and TRBJ2-2, with a possible D match to TRBD2 (6 bases). Per the germline V gene, CDR1 is SGHRS and CDR2 is YFSETQ. This CDR3 has 14 residues. V was cut by 5 bases and J by 8 bases, with 16 bases left in between. Here the CDR3 reads CASSWDWTMGELFF. In DNA form, the CDR3 reads TGCGCCAGCAGTTGGGACTGGACTATGGGGGAGCTGTTTTTT.

A note on this clone: Other DNA sequences of this sample code for an identical CDR3. The genes are TRBV18 and TRBJ2-7, with D possibly matching TRBD1 (5 bases). CDR1 and CDR2 from the germline V gene are KGHSH and LQKENI. With 3 bases removed from V and 6 bases from J, the gap between germline ends came to 12 bases. This CDR3 is 13 amino acids long. The CDR3 sequence is CASSPTTGPEQYF. For the CDR3, the DNA is TGTGCCAGCTCACCTACAACAGGTCCCGAGCAGTACTTC.

For this clone: Within the sample, other DNA sequences also encode this same CDR3. The chain recombines TRBV28 with TRBJ2-7, with a tentative D call TRBD2 (5 bases). Germline CDR1 is MDHEN and CDR2 is SYDVKM. Trimming took off 2 bases at V and 2 bases at J, with 13 bases between the two ends. This CDR3 comprises 15 residues. CDR3 region: CASSLRTGKAYEQYF. The CDR3 DNA sequence: TGTGCCAGCAGTTTACGAACGGGGAAGGCCTACGAGCAGTACTTC.

The chain uses TRBV28 and TRBJ1-2, with D perhaps TRBD1 (5 bases). The CDR3 length is 14 residues. The germline CDR1 and CDR2 sequences are MDHEN and SYDVKM. V lost 5 bases and J 7 bases, leaving 17 bases between the germline ends. The CDR3 nucleotides are TGTGCCAGCAGTCCCTACTCCCCGGGGGGTGGCTACACCTTC. This translates into CASSPYSPGGGYTF.

The V call is TRBV7-2, the J call TRBJ2-7; D remains ambiguous. This CDR3 spans 13 amino acids. V lost 0 bases, J lost 6 bases, and 9 bases lay in between. Germline V CDR1 and CDR2: SGHTA, FQGNSA. The CDR3, as DNA: TGTGCCAGCAGCTTAGCTCCTAGTCGCGAGCAGTACTTC. Translation gives CASSLAPSREQYF. Supplemented by reference TRBV7-2 and TRBJ2-7, the full variable domain reads GAGVSQSPSNKVTEKGKDVELRCDPISGHTALYWYRQSLGQGLEFLIYFQGNSAPDKSGLPSDRFSAERTGGSVSTLTIQRTQQEDSAVYLCASSLAPSREQYFGPGTRLTVT.

As for this clone: The sample contains more than one DNA sequence encoding this CDR3. This sequence joins TRBV15 and TRBJ1-1; D is unresolved. V dropped 1 base and J dropped 2 bases, with 5 bases sitting between them. Germline CDR1 reads LNHNV; CDR2 reads YYDKDF (reference sequence). CDR3 length equals 13 residues. In DNA, the CDR3 is TGTGCCACCAGCAGAGTGGGAAACACTGAAGCTTTCTTT. Its protein is CATSRVGNTEAFF.

Only one count was recorded for this clone. The chain employs TRBV19 and TRBJ2-3, with TRBD2 identical over 12 bases. Germline V gives CDR1 LNHDA, CDR2 SQIVND (reference sequence). V gave up 5 bases and J gave up 7 bases; unmatched junction bases: 4. There are 14 residues in the CDR3. For the CDR3, the DNA is TGTGCCAGTAGTCTCGGACTAGCGGGATATACGCAGTATTTT. It codes for CASSLGLAGYTQYF.

The V call is TRBV10-3, the J call TRBJ1-1; D possibly corresponds to TRBD1 (5 bases). The germline V and J ends were trimmed by 9 bases and 6 bases, with 23 bases remaining between them. Germline V gene sequence: CDR1 ENHRY, CDR2 SYGVKD. The CDR3 has 15 amino acids. The CDR3: CAMRAGLERRAEAFF. DNA of the CDR3: TGTGCCATGAGGGCAGGGCTGGAAAGGAGGGCTGAAGCTTTCTTT.

The rearrangement uses TRBV7-2 and TRBJ2-7; D is ambiguous. This CDR3 is built from 12 residues. The germline V gene encodes CDR1 SGHTA and CDR2 FQGNSA. Trimming stripped 4 bases from V and 6 bases from J, with 10 bases between. The CDR3: CASSYLWGEQYF. For the CDR3, the DNA is TGTGCCAGCAGCTACCTCTGGGGCGAGCAGTACTTC.

The chain recombines TRBV28 with TRBJ1-2, with a weak D call TRBD1 (6 bases). V gave up 3 bases and J gave up 6 bases, with 20 bases separating them. This CDR3 is 16 amino acids long. Per germline, CDR1 MDHEN and CDR2 SYDVKM. Written as DNA, the CDR3 is TGTGCCAGCAGTTTGCGACTTCCCCCGGGGGCGAATGGCTACACCTTC. Translating gives CASSLRLPPGANGYTF.

This rearrangement joins TRBV9 to TRBJ2-1; 13 bases map to TRBD2. The CDR3 is made up of 19 amino acids. Trimming cost V 0 bases and J 5 bases; bases outside gene matches: 11. The V gene's germline CDR1 is SGDLS and CDR2 YYNGEE. The CDR3 nucleotides read TGTGCCAGCAGCGTAGCTTCGGGACTAGCGGGACGTGCCCACAATGAGCAGTTCTTC. Residues: CASSVASGLAGRAHNEQFF. Full variable domain (outside the CDR3, taken from reference TRBV9 and TRBJ2-1): DSGVTQTPKHLITATGQRVTLRCSPRSGDLSVYWYQQSLDQGLQFLIQYYNGEERAKGNILERFSAQQFPDLHSELNLSSLELGDSALYFCASSVASGLAGRAHNEQFFGPGTRLTVL.

The rearrangement joins TRBV9 to TRBJ2-1; D ambiguous. The germline gives CDR1 SGDLS, CDR2 YYNGEE. With 0 bases removed from V and 6 bases from J, the gap between germline ends came to 4 bases. CDR3 length: 12 residues. For the CDR3, the DNA is TGTGCCAGCAGCGTAGCGGGCAATGAGCAGTTCTTC. Translating gives CASSVAGNEQFF.